This section outlines one TCR beta chain sequence together with its context. Its antigen is not known. The junction differs from germline at one of its ends, possibly a read error. The record originates from a study of blood T cells in healthy people across ages. The CDR3 covers 16 residues. The germline V gene has CDR1 SGHKS and CDR2 YYEKEE (reference sequence). Then a second PCR, running roughly 7 to 11 cycles, was carried out with a sample-barcoded 5' primer and a J-beta primer mix. From the 5' RACE reads, TCRdb called clonotypes with MiXCR, one entry per CDR3 protein. The sample carries roughly 1,800,000 distinct CDR3 sequences, around half recorded once. General study results and limits: Since the PBMCs were unsorted, naive and antigen-experienced cells could not be conclusively compared. Researchers judged that diversity estimates from one million T cells fell short of true values.

The chain recombines TRBV5-5 with TRBJ2-4; 8 bases are shared with TRBD1. The last part of the DNA fits TRBJ2-5 better; the J call may be wrong. Sequenced: blood. This clonotype was sampled from a woman aged 40 to 49 in good health. The CDR3 reads CASSSRTGLIEGTQYF. Written as DNA, the CDR3 is TGCGCCAGCAGCTCCAGGACAGGGTTGATAGAGGGGACCCAGTACTTC.